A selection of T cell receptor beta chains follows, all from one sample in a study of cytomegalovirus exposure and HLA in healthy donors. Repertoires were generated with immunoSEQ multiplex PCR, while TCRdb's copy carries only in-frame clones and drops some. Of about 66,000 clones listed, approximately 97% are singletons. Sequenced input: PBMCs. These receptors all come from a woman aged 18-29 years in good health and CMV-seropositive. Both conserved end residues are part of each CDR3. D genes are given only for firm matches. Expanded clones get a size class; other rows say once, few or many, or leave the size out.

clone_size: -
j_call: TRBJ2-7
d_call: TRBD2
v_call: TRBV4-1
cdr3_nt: TGCGCCAGCAGCCAGGCTAGCGGGACTTCCTACGAGCAGTACTTC
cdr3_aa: CASSQASGTSYEQYF

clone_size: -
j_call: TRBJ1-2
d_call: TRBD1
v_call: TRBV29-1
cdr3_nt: TGCAGCGTGGGGGGGGACAGGGGTTTGGGGGCCCATGGCTACACCTTC
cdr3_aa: CSVGGDRGLGAHGYTF

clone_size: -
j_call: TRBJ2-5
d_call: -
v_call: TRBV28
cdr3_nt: TGTGCCAGCAGTTTCCTCCCTGAGGCGGAGCAAGAGACCCAGTACTTC
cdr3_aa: CASSFLPEAEQETQYF

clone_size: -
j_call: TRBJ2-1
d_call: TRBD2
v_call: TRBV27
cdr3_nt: TGTGCCAGCAGTTTACGGGAGGGCTACAATGAGCAGTTCTTC
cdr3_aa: CASSLREGYNEQFF

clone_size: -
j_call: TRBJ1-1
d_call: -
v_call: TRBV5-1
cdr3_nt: TGCGCCAGCAGCTTGTTTGGGGGCGACACTGAAGCTTTCTTT
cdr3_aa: CASSLFGGDTEAFF

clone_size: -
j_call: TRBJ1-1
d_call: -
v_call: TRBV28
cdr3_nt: TGTGCCAGCAGTTTATTAGGGGCCTTGAACACTGAAGCTTTCTTT
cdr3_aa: CASSLLGALNTEAFF

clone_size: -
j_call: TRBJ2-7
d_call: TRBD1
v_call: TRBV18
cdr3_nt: TGTGCCAGCTCCCTAAGACAGGGCGGCGAGCAGTACTTC
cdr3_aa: CASSLRQGGEQYF

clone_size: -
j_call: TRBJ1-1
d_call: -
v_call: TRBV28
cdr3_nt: TGTGCCAGCAGTTTAAAGTACAGGAGGAACACTGAAGCTTTCTTT
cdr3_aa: CASSLKYRRNTEAFF

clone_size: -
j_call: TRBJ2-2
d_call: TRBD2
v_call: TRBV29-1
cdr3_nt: TGCAGCGTTACCGTCCGCGGGAGAAACACCGGGGAGCTGTTTTTT
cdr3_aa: CSVTVRGRNTGELFF

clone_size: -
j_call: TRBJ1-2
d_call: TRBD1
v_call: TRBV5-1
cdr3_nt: TGCGCCAGCAGCCTGGGACAGGGGGTCTATGGCTACACCTTC
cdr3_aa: CASSLGQGVYGYTF

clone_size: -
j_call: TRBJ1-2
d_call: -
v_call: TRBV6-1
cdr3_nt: TGTGCCAGCAGAGGGGTAGGATATGGCTACACCTTC
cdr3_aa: CASRGVGYGYTF

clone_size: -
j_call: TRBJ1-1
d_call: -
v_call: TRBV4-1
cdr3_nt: TGCGCCAGCAGCCAAGAGGGGCAGGGTTACACTGAAGCTTTCTTT
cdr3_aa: CASSQEGQGYTEAFF

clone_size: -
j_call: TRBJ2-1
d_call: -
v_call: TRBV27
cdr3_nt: TGTGCCAGCAGTCCCTCGGTCGGGGACTCCTACAATGAGCAGTTCTTC
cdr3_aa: CASSPSVGDSYNEQFF

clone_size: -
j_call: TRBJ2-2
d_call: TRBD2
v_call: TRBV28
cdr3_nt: TGTGCCAGCGATAGTTTAGCGGGAGCGGGCGGGGAGCTGTTTTTT
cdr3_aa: CASDSLAGAGGELFF

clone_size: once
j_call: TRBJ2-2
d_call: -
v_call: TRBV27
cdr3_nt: TGTGCCAGCAGTTTATCAACGAAGGGGCCACGGAGGGGCACCGGGGAGCTGTTTTTT
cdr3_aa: CASSLSTKGPRRGTGELFF

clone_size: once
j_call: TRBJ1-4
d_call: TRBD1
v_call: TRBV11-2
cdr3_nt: TGTGCCAGCAGCTTAGTGGGGACAGGGAATGAAAAACTGTTTTTT
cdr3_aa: CASSLVGTGNEKLFF

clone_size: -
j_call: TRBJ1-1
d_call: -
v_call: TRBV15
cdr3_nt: TGTGCCACCAGCGCGGGCAGAAATTTATTCAGCACTGAAGCTTTCTTT
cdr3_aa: CATSAGRNLFSTEAFF

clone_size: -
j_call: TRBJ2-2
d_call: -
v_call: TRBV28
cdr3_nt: TGTGCCAGCAGTTTAGTGGCAGGGTATGGCGGGGAGCTGTTTTTT
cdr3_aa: CASSLVAGYGGELFF

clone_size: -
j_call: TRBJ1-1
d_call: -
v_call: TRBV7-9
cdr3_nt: TGTGCCAGCAGCTTTTTGGATGGGGGGGACACTGAAGCTTTCTTT
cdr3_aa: CASSFLDGGDTEAFF

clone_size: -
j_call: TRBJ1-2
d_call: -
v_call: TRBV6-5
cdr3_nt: TGTGCCAGCAGTTACGGCGGCCCCTATGGCTACACCTTC
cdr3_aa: CASSYGGPYGYTF

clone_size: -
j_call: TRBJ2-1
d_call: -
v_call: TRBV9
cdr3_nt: TGTGCCAGCAGCGTGCCCCACAGGGCCAATGAGCAGTTCTTC
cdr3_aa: CASSVPHRANEQFF

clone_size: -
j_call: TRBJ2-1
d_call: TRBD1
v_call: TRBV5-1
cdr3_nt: TGCGCCAGCAGCGGGACAGGGAATGAGCAGTTCTTC
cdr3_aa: CASSGTGNEQFF

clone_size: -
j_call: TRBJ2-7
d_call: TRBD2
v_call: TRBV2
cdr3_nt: TGTGCCAGCAGTGAGGCTAGCGGGATCTACGAGCAGTACTTC
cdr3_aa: CASSEASGIYEQYF

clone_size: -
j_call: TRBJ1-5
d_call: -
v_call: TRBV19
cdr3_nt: TGTGCCAGTAACTCCGACAGGTGGAGCAATCAGCCCCAGCATTTT
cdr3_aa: CASNSDRWSNQPQHF

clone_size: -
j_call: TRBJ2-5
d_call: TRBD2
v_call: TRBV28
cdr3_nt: TGTGCCAGCACTAGACCGGGACTAGCGGGAGAGACCCAGTACTTC
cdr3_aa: CASTRPGLAGETQYF

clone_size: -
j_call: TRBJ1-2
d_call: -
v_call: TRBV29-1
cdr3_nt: TGCAGCGTTGACCCAGGGACTAACTATGGCTACACCTTC
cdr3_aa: CSVDPGTNYGYTF

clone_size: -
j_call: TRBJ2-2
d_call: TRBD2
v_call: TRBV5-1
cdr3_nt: TGCGCCAGCAGCCCGGGACTAGCGGGACCCTACACCGGGGAGCTGTTTTTT
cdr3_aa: CASSPGLAGPYTGELFF

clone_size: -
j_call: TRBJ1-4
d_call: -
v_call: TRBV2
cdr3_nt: TGTGCCAGCAGTAGTAGGGGATCAACTAATGAAAAACTGTTTTTT
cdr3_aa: CASSSRGSTNEKLFF

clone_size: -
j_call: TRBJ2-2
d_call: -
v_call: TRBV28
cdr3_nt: TGTGCCAGCAGCCTTAGGCGACCGGGACTCATAACCGGGGAGCTGTTTTTT
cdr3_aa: CASSLRRPGLITGELFF

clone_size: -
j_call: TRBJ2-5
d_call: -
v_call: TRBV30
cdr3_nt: TGTGCCTGGATGACAGGAGCGTACCAAGAGACCCAGTACTTC
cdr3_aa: CAWMTGAYQETQYF

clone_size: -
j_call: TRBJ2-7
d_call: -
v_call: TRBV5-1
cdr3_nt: TGCGCCAGCAGCAAGTTACCTCAGGGTCACGAGCAGTACTTC
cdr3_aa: CASSKLPQGHEQYF

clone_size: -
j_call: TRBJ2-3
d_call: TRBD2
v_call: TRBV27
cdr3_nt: TGTGCCAGCAGTTCAGGGCGGGAGGGCCCAGATACGCAGTATTTT
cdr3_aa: CASSSGREGPDTQYF

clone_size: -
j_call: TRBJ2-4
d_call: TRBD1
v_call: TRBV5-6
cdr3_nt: TGTGCCAGCAGCGCCGGGACAGGTCTAGCCAAAAACATTCAGTACTTC
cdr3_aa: CASSAGTGLAKNIQYF

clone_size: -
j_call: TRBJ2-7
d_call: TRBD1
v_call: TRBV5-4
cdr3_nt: TGTGCCAGCAGCCCAGGGGGTAACGAGCAGTACTTC
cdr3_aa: CASSPGGNEQYF

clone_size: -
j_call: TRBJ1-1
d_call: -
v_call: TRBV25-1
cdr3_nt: TGTGCCAGCAGTGAATCCAGGGTGTGGACTGAAGCTTTCTTT
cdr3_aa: CASSESRVWTEAFF

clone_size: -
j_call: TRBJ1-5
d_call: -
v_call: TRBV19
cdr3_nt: TGTGCCAGTAGTATAGGGGCCCTCAATCAGCCCCAGCATTTT
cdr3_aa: CASSIGALNQPQHF

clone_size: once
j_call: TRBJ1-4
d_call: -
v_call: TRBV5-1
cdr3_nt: TGCGCCAGCAGCCTAGGGAGTACAACTAATGAAAAACTGTTTTTT
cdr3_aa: CASSLGSTTNEKLFF

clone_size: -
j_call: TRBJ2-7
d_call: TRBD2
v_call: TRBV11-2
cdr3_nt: TGTGCCAGCAGCTTACGGAGGGACTACTCCTACGAGCAGTACTTC
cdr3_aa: CASSLRRDYSYEQYF

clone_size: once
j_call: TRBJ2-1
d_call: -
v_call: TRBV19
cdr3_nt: TGTGCCAGTAGTATCCCGGGCTCCTACAATGAGCAGTTCTTC
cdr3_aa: CASSIPGSYNEQFF

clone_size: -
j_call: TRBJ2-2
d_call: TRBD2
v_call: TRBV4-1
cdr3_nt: TGCGCCAGCAGCCAACTCGGACTAGTCAACACCGGGGAGCTGTTTTTT
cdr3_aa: CASSQLGLVNTGELFF

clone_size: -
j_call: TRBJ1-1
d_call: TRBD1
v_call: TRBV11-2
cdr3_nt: TGTGCCAGCAGCTCGGACAGGGGCACTGAAGCTTTCTTT
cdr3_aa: CASSSDRGTEAFF

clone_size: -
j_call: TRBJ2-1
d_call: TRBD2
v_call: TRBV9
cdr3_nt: TGTGCCAGCAGCGTAGGGGCGGGAGGGCCTTATGAGCAGTTCTTC
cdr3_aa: CASSVGAGGPYEQFF

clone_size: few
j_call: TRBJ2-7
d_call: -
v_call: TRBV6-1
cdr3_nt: TGTGCCAGCAGTGACATCTACGAGCAGTACTTC
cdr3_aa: CASSDIYEQYF

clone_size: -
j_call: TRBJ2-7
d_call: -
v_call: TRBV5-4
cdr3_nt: TGTGCCAGCAGCTTGGTCATCCGGGGAATCCACGAGCAGTACTTC
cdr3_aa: CASSLVIRGIHEQYF

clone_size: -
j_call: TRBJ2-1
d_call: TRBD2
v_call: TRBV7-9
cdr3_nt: TGTGCCAGCAGCTTAGGCACTAGCGGCTACAATGAGCAGTTCTTC
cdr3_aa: CASSLGTSGYNEQFF

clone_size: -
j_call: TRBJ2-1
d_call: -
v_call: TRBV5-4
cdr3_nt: TGTGCCAGCAGCTCTACCAATGAGCAGTTCTTC
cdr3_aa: CASSSTNEQFF

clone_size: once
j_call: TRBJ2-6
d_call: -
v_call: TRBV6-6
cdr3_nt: TGTGCCAGCAGCCAACAGGGTAGCTCTGGGGCCAACGTCCTGACTTTC
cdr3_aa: CASSQQGSSGANVLTF

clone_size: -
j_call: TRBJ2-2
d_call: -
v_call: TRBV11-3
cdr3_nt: TGTGCCAGCAGCCCCCGTAGAACCGGGGAGCTGTTTTTT
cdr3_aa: CASSPRRTGELFF

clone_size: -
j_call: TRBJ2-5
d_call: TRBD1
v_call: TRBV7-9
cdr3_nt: TGTGCCAGCAGCTTACGCCGGGACAGGGGCCACGAGACCCAGTACTTC
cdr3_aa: CASSLRRDRGHETQYF

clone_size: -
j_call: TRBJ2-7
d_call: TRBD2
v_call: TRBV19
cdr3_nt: TGTGCCAGTAGTATAGCGGGAGGAGTCCACGAGCAGTACTTC
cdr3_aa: CASSIAGGVHEQYF

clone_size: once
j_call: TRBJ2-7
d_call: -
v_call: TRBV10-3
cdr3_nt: TGTGCCATCAGTGAGTCGGCAGGGTTGGCCTACGAGCAGTACTTC
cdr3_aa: CAISESAGLAYEQYF

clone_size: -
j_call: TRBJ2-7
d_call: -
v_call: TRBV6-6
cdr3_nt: TGTGCCAGCAGCTATACCCTGGGGGGTACCTACGAGCAGTACTTC
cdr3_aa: CASSYTLGGTYEQYF